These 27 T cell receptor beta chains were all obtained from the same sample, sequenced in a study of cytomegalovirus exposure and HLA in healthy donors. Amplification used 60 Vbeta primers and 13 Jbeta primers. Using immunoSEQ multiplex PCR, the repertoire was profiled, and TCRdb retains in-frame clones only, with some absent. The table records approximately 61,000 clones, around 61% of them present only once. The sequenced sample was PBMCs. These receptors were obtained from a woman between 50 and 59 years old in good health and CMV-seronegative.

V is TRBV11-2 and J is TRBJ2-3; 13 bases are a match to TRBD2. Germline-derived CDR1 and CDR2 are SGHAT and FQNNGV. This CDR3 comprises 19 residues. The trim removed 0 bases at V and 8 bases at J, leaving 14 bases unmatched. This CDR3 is CASSLDSPSGLAGLGTQYF. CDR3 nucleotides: TGTGCCAGCAGCTTAGATTCCCCCTCGGGACTAGCGGGACTGGGTACGCAGTATTTT.

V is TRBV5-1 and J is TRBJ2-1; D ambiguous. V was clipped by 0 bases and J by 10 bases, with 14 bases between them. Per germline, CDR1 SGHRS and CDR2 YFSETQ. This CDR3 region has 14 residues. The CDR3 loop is CASSLGAESGEQFF. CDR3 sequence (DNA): TGCGCCAGCAGCTTGGGGGCCGAAAGTGGGGAGCAGTTCTTC. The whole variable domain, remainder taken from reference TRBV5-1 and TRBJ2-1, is KAGVTQTPRYLIKTRGQQVTLSCSPISGHRSVSWYQQTPGQGLQFLFEYFSETQRNKGNFPGRFSGRQFSNSRSEMNVSTLELGDSALYLCASSLGAESGEQFFGPGTRLTVL.

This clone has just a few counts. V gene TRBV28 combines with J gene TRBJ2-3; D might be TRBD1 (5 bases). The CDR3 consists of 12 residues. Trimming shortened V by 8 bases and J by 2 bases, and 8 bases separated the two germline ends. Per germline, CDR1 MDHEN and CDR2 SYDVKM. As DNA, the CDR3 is TGTGCCAGCTGGGGCTTCACAGATACGCAGTATTTT. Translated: CASWGFTDTQYF.

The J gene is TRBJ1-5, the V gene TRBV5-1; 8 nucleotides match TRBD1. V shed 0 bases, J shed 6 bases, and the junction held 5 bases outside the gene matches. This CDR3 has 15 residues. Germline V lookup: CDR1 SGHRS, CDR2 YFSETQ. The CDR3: CASSLAAGGGQPQHF. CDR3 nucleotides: TGCGCCAGCAGCTTGGCCGCAGGGGGCGGTCAGCCCCAGCATTTT.

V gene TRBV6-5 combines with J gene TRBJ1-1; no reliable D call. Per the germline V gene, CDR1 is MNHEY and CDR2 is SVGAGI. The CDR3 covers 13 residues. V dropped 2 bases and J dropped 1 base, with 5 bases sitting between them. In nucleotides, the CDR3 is TGTGCCAGCAGTTACAACAGGAACACTGAAGCTTTCTTT. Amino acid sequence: CASSYNRNTEAFF.

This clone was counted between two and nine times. CDR3 nucleotides: TGTGCCAGCAATAAAGCGGTCCTCAGCTCCTACAATGAGCAGTTCTTC. Translation: CASNKAVLSSYNEQFF. This sequence joins TRBV2 and TRBJ2-1, with D perhaps matching TRBD2 (5 bases). This CDR3 is built from 16 residues. Germline lookup yields CDR1 SNHLY and CDR2 FYNNEI. Trimming pared 7 bases from V and 0 bases from J, leaving 16 bases between.

CDR3 region: CASSLGTPSTDTQYF. The CDR3 DNA reads TGCGCCAGCAGCTTGGGGACTCCTAGCACAGATACGCAGTATTTT. The rearrangement links TRBV5-1 to TRBJ2-3, with D possibly being TRBD2 (5 bases). With 0 bases removed from V and 0 bases from J, the gap between germline ends came to 8 bases. The CDR3 consists of 15 residues. Germline CDR1 and CDR2: SGHRS and YFSETQ.

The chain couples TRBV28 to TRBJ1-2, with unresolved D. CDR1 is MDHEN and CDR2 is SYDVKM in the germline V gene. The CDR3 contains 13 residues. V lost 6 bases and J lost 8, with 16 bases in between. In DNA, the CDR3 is TGTGCCAGCAGCCGAGGTAGTTTTTCCGGCTACACCTTC. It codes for CASSRGSFSGYTF.

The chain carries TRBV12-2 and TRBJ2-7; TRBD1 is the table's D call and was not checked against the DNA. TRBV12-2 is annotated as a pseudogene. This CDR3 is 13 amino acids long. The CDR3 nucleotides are TGTGCAGAACCGGGACAGGGCGGCTACGAGCAGTACTTC. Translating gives CAEPGQGGYEQYF.

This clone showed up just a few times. CDR3 in amino acids: CASSLGGRDTQYF. The CDR3 coding sequence is TGTGCCAGCAGCTTAGGGGGCAGAGATACGCAGTATTTT. This rearrangement joins TRBV11-3 to TRBJ2-3, with D possibly matching TRBD1 (5 bases). Germline CDR1 and CDR2: SGHNT and YENEEA. The CDR3 is 13 amino acids. V shed 1 base and J shed 5 bases, with 7 bases lying between them.

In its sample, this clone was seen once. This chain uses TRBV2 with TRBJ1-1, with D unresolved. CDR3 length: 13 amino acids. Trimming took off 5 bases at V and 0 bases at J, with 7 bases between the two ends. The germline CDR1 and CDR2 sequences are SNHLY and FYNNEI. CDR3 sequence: CASSYGLNTEAFF. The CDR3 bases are TGTGCCAGCAGTTACGGGTTGAACACTGAAGCTTTCTTT.

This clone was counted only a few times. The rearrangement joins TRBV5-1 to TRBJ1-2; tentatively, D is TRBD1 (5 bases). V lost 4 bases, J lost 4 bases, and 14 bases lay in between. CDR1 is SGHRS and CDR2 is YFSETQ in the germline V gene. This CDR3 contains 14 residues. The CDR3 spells CASSTDQGTYGYTF. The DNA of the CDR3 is TGCGCCAGCAGCACCGACCAGGGTACCTATGGCTACACCTTC.

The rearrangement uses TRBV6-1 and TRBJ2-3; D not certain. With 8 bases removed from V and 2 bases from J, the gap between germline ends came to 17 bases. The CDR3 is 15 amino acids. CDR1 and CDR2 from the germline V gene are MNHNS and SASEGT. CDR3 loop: CASAQKAVSTDTQYF. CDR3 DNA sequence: TGTGCCAGCGCACAGAAGGCAGTATCCACAGATACGCAGTATTTT.

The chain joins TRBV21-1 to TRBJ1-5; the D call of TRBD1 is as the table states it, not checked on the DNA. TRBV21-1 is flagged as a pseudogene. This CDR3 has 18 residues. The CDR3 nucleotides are TGTGCCAGCAGCAAACACCCCGGCACGGGACAGGACAATCAGCCCCAGCATTTT. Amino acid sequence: CASSKHPGTGQDNQPQHF.

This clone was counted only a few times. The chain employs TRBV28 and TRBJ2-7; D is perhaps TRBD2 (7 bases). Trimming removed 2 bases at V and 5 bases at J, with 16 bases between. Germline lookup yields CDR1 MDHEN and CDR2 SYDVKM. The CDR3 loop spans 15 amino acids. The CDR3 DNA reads TGTGCCAGCAGTTTACATGGGGGGGCGAAGAACGAGCAGTACTTC. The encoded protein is CASSLHGGAKNEQYF.

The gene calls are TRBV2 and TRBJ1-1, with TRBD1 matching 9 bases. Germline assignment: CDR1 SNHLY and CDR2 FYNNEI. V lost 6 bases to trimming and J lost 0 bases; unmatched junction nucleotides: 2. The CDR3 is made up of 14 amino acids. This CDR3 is CASRDRGVNTEAFF. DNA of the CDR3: TGTGCCAGCAGGGACAGGGGCGTGAACACTGAAGCTTTCTTT.

The CDR3 nucleotides are TGCGCCAGCAGCTACCGGACAGGGGATAGCACAGATACGCAGTATTTT. It translates to CASSYRTGDSTDTQYF. The chain joins TRBV5-1 to TRBJ2-3, with 9 bases identical to TRBD1. V lost 3 bases, J lost 0 bases, and 5 bases stayed unmatched. The germline CDR1 and CDR2 sequences are SGHRS and YFSETQ. The CDR3 is 16 amino acids.

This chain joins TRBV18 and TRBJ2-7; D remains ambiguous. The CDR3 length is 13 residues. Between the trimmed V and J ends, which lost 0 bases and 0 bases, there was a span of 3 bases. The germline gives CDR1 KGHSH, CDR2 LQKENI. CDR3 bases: TGTGCCAGCTCACCACCGAGCTCCTACGAGCAGTACTTC. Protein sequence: CASSPPSSYEQYF.

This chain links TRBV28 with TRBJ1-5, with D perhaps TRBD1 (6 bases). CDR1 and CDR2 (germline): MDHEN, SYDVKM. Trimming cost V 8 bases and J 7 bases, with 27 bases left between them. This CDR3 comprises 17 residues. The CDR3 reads CASRAEGVGYLRQPQHF. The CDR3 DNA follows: TGTGCCAGCCGGGCCGAGGGGGTAGGGTATTTGAGGCAGCCCCAGCATTTT.

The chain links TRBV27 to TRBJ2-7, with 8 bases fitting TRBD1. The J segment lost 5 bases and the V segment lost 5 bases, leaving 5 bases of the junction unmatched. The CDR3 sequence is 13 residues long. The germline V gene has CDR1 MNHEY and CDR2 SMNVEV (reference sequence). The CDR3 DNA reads TGTGCCAGCAGTCAGGACAGGGATCACGAGCAGTACTTC. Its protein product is CASSQDRDHEQYF.

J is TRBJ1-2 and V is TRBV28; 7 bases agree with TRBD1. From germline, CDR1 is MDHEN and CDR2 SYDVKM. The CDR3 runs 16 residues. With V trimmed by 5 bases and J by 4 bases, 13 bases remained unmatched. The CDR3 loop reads CASSVIRGTEIYGYTF. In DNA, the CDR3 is TGTGCCAGCAGTGTAATCCGGGGGACAGAAATCTATGGCTACACCTTC.

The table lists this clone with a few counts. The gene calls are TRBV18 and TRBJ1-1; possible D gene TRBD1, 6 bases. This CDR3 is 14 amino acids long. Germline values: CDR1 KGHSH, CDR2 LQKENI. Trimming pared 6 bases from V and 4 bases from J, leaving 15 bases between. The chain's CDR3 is CASSDTGKSTEAFF. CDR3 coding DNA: TGTGCCAGCTCGGATACAGGGAAGAGCACTGAAGCTTTCTTT.

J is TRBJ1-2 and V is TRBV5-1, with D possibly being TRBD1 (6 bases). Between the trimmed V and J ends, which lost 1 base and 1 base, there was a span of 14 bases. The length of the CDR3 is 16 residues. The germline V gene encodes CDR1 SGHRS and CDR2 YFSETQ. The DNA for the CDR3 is TGCGCCAGCAGCTTGAGCCCTCACAGGGATAACTATGGCTACACCTTC. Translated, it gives CASSLSPHRDNYGYTF.

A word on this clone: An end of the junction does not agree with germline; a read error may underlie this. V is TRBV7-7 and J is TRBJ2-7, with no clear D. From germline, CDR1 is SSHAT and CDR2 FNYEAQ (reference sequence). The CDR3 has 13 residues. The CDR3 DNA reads TGTGCTAGCAGCTTAGCTCGCCAGTACGAGCAGTACTTC. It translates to CASSLARQYEQYF.

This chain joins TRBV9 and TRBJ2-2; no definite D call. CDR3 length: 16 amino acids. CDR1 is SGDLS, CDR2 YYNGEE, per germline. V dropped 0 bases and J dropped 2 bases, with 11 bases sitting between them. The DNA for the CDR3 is TGTGCCAGCAGCGTAGAGCCCCTAAGAAACACCGGGGAGCTGTTTTTT. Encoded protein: CASSVEPLRNTGELFF.

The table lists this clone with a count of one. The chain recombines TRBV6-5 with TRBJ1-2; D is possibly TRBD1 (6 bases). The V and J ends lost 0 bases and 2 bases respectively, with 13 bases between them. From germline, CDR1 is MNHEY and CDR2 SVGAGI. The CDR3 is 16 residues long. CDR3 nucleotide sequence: TGTGCCAGCAGTTACTCCCCCCTTACAGGGAACTATGGCTACACCTTC. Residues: CASSYSPLTGNYGYTF.

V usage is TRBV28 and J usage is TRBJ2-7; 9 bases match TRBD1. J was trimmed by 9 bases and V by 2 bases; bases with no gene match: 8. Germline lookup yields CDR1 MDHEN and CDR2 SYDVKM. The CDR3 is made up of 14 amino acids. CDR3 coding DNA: TGTGCCAGCAGTTTAGGGGACAGGGCTGGTGGGCAGTACTTC. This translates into CASSLGDRAGGQYF. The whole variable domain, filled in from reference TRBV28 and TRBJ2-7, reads DVKVTQSSRYLVKRTGEKVFLECVQDMDHENMFWYRQDPGLGLRLIYFSYDVKMKEKGDIPEGYSVSREKKERFSLILESASTNQTSMYLCASSLGDRAGGQYFGPGTRLTVT.